This is a list of T cell receptor beta chains from one sample in a study of T cell responses to AZD1222 COVID-19 vaccine. Here immunoSEQ multiplex PCR was the method, and the copy in TCRdb shows in-frame clones only, minus some. The sample lists 80,000 to 100,000 clones; approximately 90% were seen once. The specimen was peripheral blood, collected 28 days after the second AZD1222 dose. These receptors all come from an adult who received the AZD1222 COVID-19 vaccine. The CDR3 runs from the conserved cysteine through the conserved F or W. Each record gives: CDR3 DNA, CDR3 protein, D gene, J gene, V gene, clone size. D genes are given only for firm matches. Only part of the rows carry a size: once, few, many, or a class if the clone is expanded.

TGCGCCAGCAGTGAGACAGGACCCCCAGGCACAGATACGCAGTATTTT,CASSETGPPGTDTQYF,NA,TRBJ2-3,TRBV10-1,few
TGCAGCGTTGTGGAGGGATACGCTGAAGCTTTCTTT,CSVVEGYAEAFF,NA,TRBJ1-1,TRBV29-1,NA
TGCGCCAGCAGCTTACAGGGGGGTTCCTACGAGCAGTACTTC,CASSLQGGSYEQYF,TRBD1,TRBJ2-7,TRBV5-1,NA
TGTGCCAGCAGGGACAGGGGTAGGCAGTTCTTC,CASRDRGRQFF,TRBD1,TRBJ2-1,TRBV2,NA
TGCGCCAGCAGCCAGTTTGGAAGTGCCCATGAGCAGTTCTTC,CASSQFGSAHEQFF,NA,TRBJ2-1,TRBV5-1,NA
TGTGCCAGCAGCAACTCAAGGGGCAGGGCAAGATTGAACACTGAAGCTTTCTTT,CASSNSRGRARLNTEAFF,NA,TRBJ1-1,TRBV11-2,NA
TGTGCCAGCAGTTCCGGGGGCAGGGGTTACTACGAGCAGTACTTC,CASSSGGRGYYEQYF,NA,TRBJ2-7,TRBV6-6,NA
TGCACCAGCAGCCAATTCCCCCGTGCCAAAGAGACCCAGTACTTC,CTSSQFPRAKETQYF,NA,TRBJ2-5,TRBV1,NA
TGTGCCAGCAGCCCCCTGGGGGTGGGCTACGAGCAGTACTTC,CASSPLGVGYEQYF,NA,TRBJ2-7,TRBV5-5,NA
TGTGCCAGCAGTCCCCAAGGGTCTTCCTATGGCTACACCTTC,CASSPQGSSYGYTF,NA,TRBJ1-2,TRBV6-5,NA
TGTGCCAGTAGTATAGGGGGGACACACAATGAGCAGTTCTTC,CASSIGGTHNEQFF,NA,TRBJ2-1,TRBV19,NA
TGTGCCAGCAGAAGGCAGGATTTCTATGGCTACACCTTC,CASRRQDFYGYTF,NA,TRBJ1-2,TRBV6-5,once
TGCGCCAGCAGCGCCGGAAGCACAGATACGCAGTATTTT,CASSAGSTDTQYF,NA,TRBJ2-3,TRBV5-1,NA
TGTGCCAGCAGCTCGGGACTAGCGGGGCAAGAGACCCAGTACTTC,CASSSGLAGQETQYF,TRBD2,TRBJ2-5,TRBV7-9,NA
TGCGCCAGCAGCCAAGAATGGAATCAGCCCCAGCATTTT,CASSQEWNQPQHF,NA,TRBJ1-5,TRBV4-1,NA
TGTGCCAGCAGCAGGACAGGGGCCACCGGGGAGCTGTTTTTT,CASSRTGATGELFF,TRBD1,TRBJ2-2,TRBV7-9,NA
TGTGCCAGCAGCAATCGAGTGACTAGCGGGAGCTCCTCAGATACGCAGTATTTT,CASSNRVTSGSSSDTQYF,NA,TRBJ2-3,TRBV21-1,NA